The 20 T cell receptor beta chains below come from one sample, sequenced in a study of spatial heterogeneity in lung cancer. The time point was: sample taken at primary tumor resection. Sequencing of whole RNA from tumor, nontumor lung or frozen PBMC involved no sorting. Via MiXCR, TCRdb re-called the 5' RACE reads, giving one row per CDR3 protein. The sample consists of some 10,000 distinct CDR3 sequences, approximately 8.1% of them appearing once. Sequenced here: PBMCs, sampled at surgery. These TCRs come from a male donor with early-stage non-small cell lung cancer.

This clonotype rates as medium-sized (0.01 to 0.1%). This chain connects TRBV7-9 to TRBJ1-1, with TRBD1 as a possible D gene (6 bases). Germline-derived CDR1 and CDR2 are SEHNR and FQNEAQ (reference sequence). The V end lost 5 bases, the J end lost 2 bases, and 12 bases lay between the germline ends. CDR3 length: 14 residues. CDR3 bases: TGTGCCAGCAGCGCCTACAGGGCCAACACTGAAGCTTTCTTT. Translated: CASSAYRANTEAFF.

This clonotype was found many times. The chain links TRBV6-4 to TRBJ2-1, with 10 bases matching TRBD2. Unmatched junction bases numbered 14, after V lost 6 bases and J lost 12 bases. From germline, CDR1 is MRHNA and CDR2 SNTAGT. CDR3 length equals 15 residues. The CDR3 sequence: CASSPAGGILVGQFF. The CDR3, as DNA: TGTGCCAGCAGCCCAGCGGGGGGGATTCTGGTTGGGCAGTTCTTC.

This clonotype has a handful of counts. The gene calls are TRBV2 and TRBJ1-5; TRBD1 matches 12 bases. The length of the CDR3 is 15 residues. Germline V gives CDR1 SNHLY, CDR2 FYNNEI. J was trimmed by 5 bases and V by 6 bases; bases with no gene match: 5. CDR3 DNA: TGTGCCAGCAGGGACGGGACAGGGGGCTATCAGCCCCAGCATTTT. The encoded protein is CASRDGTGGYQPQHF.

V gene TRBV7-2 combines with J gene TRBJ2-5; no clear D. The length of the CDR3 is 11 residues. V shed 1 base and J shed 8 bases, with 5 bases lying between them. Germline loops: CDR1 SGHTA, CDR2 FQGNSA. CDR3 sequence (DNA): TGTGCCAGCAGCTTAGAAAATACCCAGTACTTC. This gives the protein CASSLENTQYF.

This clonotype is labeled medium-sized. The chain has TRBV10-3 and TRBJ2-7; no clear D gene. Trimming took 6 bases from V and 5 from J, leaving 14 bases between them. Per the germline V gene, CDR1 is ENHRY and CDR2 is SYGVKD. CDR3 length: 13 residues. CDR3 in amino acids: CAISEDDANEQYF. The CDR3 DNA reads TGTGCCATCAGCGAGGATGACGCGAACGAGCAGTACTTC.

This rearrangement joins TRBV12-3 or TRBV12-4 to TRBJ2-1; D call uncertain. Trimming left V 6 bases short and J 7 bases short, with 22 bases between. The CDR3 runs 16 residues. The CDR3 DNA reads TGTGCCAGCAGGACCCCCGAGGACCCCAAAGGGAATGAGCAGTTCTTC. It encodes CASRTPEDPKGNEQFF.

This chain links TRBV4-2 with TRBJ2-1; D is unclear. V lost 1 base, J lost 8 bases, and 12 bases lay in between. The CDR3 sequence is 14 residues long. Germline V gene lookup returns CDR1 LGHNA and CDR2 YNFKEQ. CDR3 sequence reads: CASSQGLEVYEQFF. CDR3 sequence (DNA): TGTGCCAGCAGCCAAGGATTAGAGGTATATGAGCAGTTCTTC.

V is TRBV5-1 and J is TRBJ1-1, with unresolved D. Trimming took 4 bases from V and 1 from J, leaving 14 bases between them. The CDR3 is 15 residues long. Germline values: CDR1 SGHRS, CDR2 YFSETQ. Here the CDR3 reads CASSQPDGSNTEAFF. In DNA form, the CDR3 reads TGCGCCAGCAGCCAACCGGACGGATCGAACACTGAAGCTTTCTTT.

Relative to its sample, this clonotype is medium-sized. V gene TRBV18 combines with J gene TRBJ2-4; D may be TRBD1 or TRBD2 (6 bases each). CDR3 length: 15 residues. V lost 0 bases and J lost 6, with 12 bases in between. Germline CDR1 is KGHSH and CDR2 is LQKENI. The CDR3 loop is CASSPPRGALNIQYF. The CDR3 DNA sequence: TGTGCCAGCTCACCACCGAGGGGGGCCCTAAACATTCAGTACTTC.

The table lists this clonotype with many counts. V usage is TRBV7-2 and J usage is TRBJ1-4, with 9 bases aligning to TRBD1. Germline CDR1 SGHTA, CDR2 FQGNSA. Trimming at V came to 2 bases and at J to 7 bases, leaving 5 bases not matched to a gene. The CDR3 runs 15 residues. The CDR3 protein is CASSLNRGRSEKLFF. The CDR3 nucleotides read TGTGCCAGCAGCTTAAACAGGGGGCGTTCTGAAAAACTGTTTTTT. The full variable domain, with the rest looked up from reference TRBV7-2 and TRBJ1-4, is GAGVSQSPSNKVTEKGKDVELRCDPISGHTALYWYRQSLGQGLEFLIYFQGNSAPDKSGLPSDRFSAERTGGSVSTLTIQRTQQEDSAVYLCASSLNRGRSEKLFFGSGTQLSVL.

This clonotype has ten or more counts. V gene TRBV10-3 combines with J gene TRBJ2-7; the D gene is possibly TRBD2 (6 bases). Germline V gene data show CDR1 as ENHRY and CDR2 as SYGVKD. This CDR3 comprises 14 residues. V was pared by 2 bases and J by 3 bases, with 11 bases between. The chain's CDR3 is CAISEPGGDYEQYF. As DNA, the CDR3 is TGTGCCATCAGTGAGCCCGGGGGAGACTACGAGCAGTACTTC.

This clonotype was seen more than once but under ten times. The chain combines TRBV24-1 with TRBJ1-5; 7 bases fit TRBD1. V shed 4 bases and J 5 bases; nucleotides not matched to a gene: 7. The CDR3 has 15 residues. Germline V gene data show CDR1 as KGHDR and CDR2 as SFDVKD. CDR3: CATSDRTGPHQPQHF. The CDR3 region has the DNA TGTGCCACCAGTGACCGGACAGGCCCGCATCAGCCCCAGCATTTT.

This clonotype showed up many times. The chain couples TRBV2 to TRBJ1-6; tentatively, D is TRBD1 (5 bases). Germline V lookup: CDR1 SNHLY, CDR2 FYNNEI. The V end was cut by 6 bases, the J end by 7 bases, with 16 bases between. CDR3 length: 15 residues. CDR3 amino acids: CASRGLYEGNSPLHF. CDR3 nucleotide sequence: TGTGCCAGCAGGGGGTTGTATGAGGGGAATTCACCCCTCCACTTT.

This clonotype was counted at least ten times. The rearrangement uses TRBV27 and TRBJ2-3; D gene ambiguous. This CDR3 is 14 amino acids long. Deletions cut 8 bases from V and 1 base from J, with 13 bases between. Germline V gene lookup returns CDR1 MNHEY and CDR2 SMNVEV (reference sequence). CDR3 residues: CASRSPLGTDTQYF. CDR3 DNA sequence: TGTGCCAGCCGGTCCCCCCTAGGCACAGATACGCAGTATTTT.

The J gene is TRBJ2-5, the V gene TRBV7-2; 11 bases are a match to TRBD2. CDR3 length: 15 amino acids. Germline V gene data show CDR1 as SGHTA and CDR2 as FQGNSA. J lost 1 base, V lost 4 bases, and 2 bases had no gene match. CDR3 region: CASSSGLAGQETQYF. Written as DNA, the CDR3 is TGTGCCAGCAGCTCCGGACTAGCGGGCCAAGAGACCCAGTACTTC.

Many counts were recorded for this clonotype. The chain combines TRBV28 with TRBJ2-7; weak D call: TRBD1 (7 bases). V was shortened by 6 bases and J by 4 bases, with 19 bases between the two germline ends. CDR1 is MDHEN and CDR2 is SYDVKM in the germline V gene. The CDR3 loop spans 15 amino acids. In DNA form, the CDR3 reads TGTGCCAGCAGCCCGGGTGGGCGGGACAGTTACGAGCAGTACTTC. Amino acids: CASSPGGRDSYEQYF.

Sample share makes this clonotype medium-sized. V usage is TRBV9 and J usage is TRBJ2-5; 7 bases match TRBD2. The V segment lost 0 bases and the J segment 5 bases; nucleotides outside the gene matches: 4. CDR1 and CDR2 from the germline V gene are SGDLS and YYNGEE. CDR3 size: 14 residues. The CDR3 loop is CASSVEGGDETQYF. CDR3 nucleotide sequence: TGTGCCAGCAGCGTAGAGGGAGGGGACGAGACCCAGTACTTC.

This clonotype has at least ten counts. The gene calls are TRBV20-1 and TRBJ1-4; 11 nucleotides line up with TRBD1. This CDR3 is 18 amino acids long. Looked up from germline, CDR1 is DFQATT and CDR2 is SNEGSKA (reference sequence). The V gene end was trimmed by 1 base and the J gene end by 2 bases; junction bases not matched to a gene: 9. CDR3 nucleotides: TGCAGTGCTAGAGGTCCCCGGGACAGGGGGACCACTAATGAAAAACTGTTTTTT. Residues: CSARGPRDRGTTNEKLFF.

This clonotype was detected many times. The rearrangement links TRBV6-2 or TRBV6-3 to TRBJ2-7, with a tentative D call TRBD2 (5 bases). CDR1 is MNHEY, CDR2 SVGEGT, per germline. V shed 0 bases and J shed 2 bases, with 5 bases lying between them. CDR3 length: 13 amino acids. The CDR3 bases are TGTGCCAGCAGTTACTCGAGGGCCTACGAGCAGTACTTC. Amino acids: CASSYSRAYEQYF.

This clonotype qualifies as medium-sized (0.01 to 0.1%). This chain connects TRBV12-5 to TRBJ2-3; no reliable D call. V gave up 4 bases and J gave up 1 base, with 6 bases separating them. Germline V gene lookup returns CDR1 LGHNT and CDR2 FRNRAP. The CDR3 extends over 13 amino acids. The CDR3 nucleotides read TGTGCTAGTGGTTCCCCGCGCACAGATACGCAGTATTTT. Protein: CASGSPRTDTQYF.